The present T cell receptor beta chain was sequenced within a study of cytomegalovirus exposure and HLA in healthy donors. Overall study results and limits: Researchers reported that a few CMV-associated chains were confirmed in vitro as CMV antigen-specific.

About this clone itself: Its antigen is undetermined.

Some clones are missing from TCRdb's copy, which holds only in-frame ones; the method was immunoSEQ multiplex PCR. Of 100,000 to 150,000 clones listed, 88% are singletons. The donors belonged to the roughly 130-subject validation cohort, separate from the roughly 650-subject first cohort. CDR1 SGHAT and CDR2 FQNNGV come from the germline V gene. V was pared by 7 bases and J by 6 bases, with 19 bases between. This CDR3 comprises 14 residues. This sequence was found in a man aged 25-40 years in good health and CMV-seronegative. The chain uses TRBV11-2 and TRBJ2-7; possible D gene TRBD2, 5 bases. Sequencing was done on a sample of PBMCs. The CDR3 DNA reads TGTGCCAGCACCTTCACTAATAGCGAGGGCGAGCAGTACTTC. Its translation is CASTFTNSEGEQYF.